This is a list of T cell receptor beta chains from one sample in a study of monozygotic twins with cystic fibrosis. Using immunoSEQ multiplex PCR, the repertoire was profiled, and TCRdb retains in-frame clones only, with some absent. The table lists 22,000 or so clones, around nine tenths of them singletons, with 1% to 1.5% in the top ten. The sequencing input was blood. The source is a woman in her 30s with cystic fibrosis. Each CDR3 is given with its conserved first and last residue. The D gene is left open where the match is weak. Size is omitted from some rows. Given values are once, few, many or a class for expanded clones.

NA	TRBV11-2	TRBJ1-2	NA	TGTGCCAGCAGCTTAGGCCCCCCCGGTGGCTACACCTTC	CASSLGPPGGYTF
NA	TRBV19	TRBJ2-4	NA	TGTGCCAGTAGGACCCTAAACATTCAGTACTTC	CASRTLNIQYF
NA	TRBV5-8	TRBJ1-5	NA	TGTGCCAGCAGCTTGGATCTTAAGGAGCCCCAGCATTTT	CASSLDLKEPQHF
NA	TRBV6-6	TRBJ1-1	NA	TGTGCCAGCAGGGGTGGGATCTTT	CASRGGIF
NA	TRBV13	TRBJ1-2	NA	TGTGCCAGCAGCCCCCCCCGGGCAGGGAGTGCTTCCTATGGCTACACCTTC	CASSPPRAGSASYGYTF
NA	TRBV4-1	TRBJ1-1	NA	TGCGCCAGCAGCCAAAACACCCTAGTTTGGCTTGGAGCTTTCTTT	CASSQNTLVWLGAFF
NA	TRBV5-1	TRBJ1-2	NA	TGCGCCAGCAGCTTGGAAGGCAAAACAATCTATGGCTACACCTTC	CASSLEGKTIYGYTF
NA	TRBV10-3	TRBJ1-3	TRBD1	TGTGCCATCGGGGACAGGGGAAACACCATATATTTT	CAIGDRGNTIYF
NA	TRBV5-1	TRBJ2-7	TRBD1	TGCGCCAGCAGCCCCATAGGGGGCCAATACGAGCAGTACTTC	CASSPIGGQYEQYF
NA	TRBV4-2	TRBJ2-3	NA	TGTGCCAGCAGCCAAGGAATTAGGCGGGGTATTCACACAGATACGCAGTATTTT	CASSQGIRRGIHTDTQYF
NA	TRBV4-1	TRBJ2-4	TRBD2	TGCGCCAGCAGCAGAACTAGCGGGGGGAACATTCAGTACTTC	CASSRTSGGNIQYF
few	TRBV5-4	TRBJ1-6	NA	TGTGCCAGCAGCTTGGACAGCTCCTATAATTCACCCCTCCACTTT	CASSLDSSYNSPLHF
NA	TRBV21-1	TRBJ2-7	NA	TGTGCCAGCAGCAAACCCACCAGGGGTCCTTCCTACGAGCAGTACTTC	CASSKPTRGPSYEQYF
NA	TRBV6-4	TRBJ2-3	NA	TGTGCCAGCAGCGATCGACAGGAAACAGATACGCAGTATTTT	CASSDRQETDTQYF
NA	TRBV14	TRBJ1-1	NA	TGTGCCAGCAGCCAGGACTTGGACGGCAGGCCCGGCCGGGCTTTCTTT	CASSQDLDGRPGRAFF
NA	TRBV10-3	TRBJ2-3	NA	TGTGCCATCAGTGACTTCGAGGGACTTAGCACAGATACGCAGTATTTT	CAISDFEGLSTDTQYF
NA	TRBV5-5	TRBJ2-5	NA	TGTGCCAGCAGCCCCCCGTGGATTCAAGAGACCCAGTACTTC	CASSPPWIQETQYF
few	TRBV6-5	TRBJ1-6	TRBD1	TGTGCCAGCAGCGTAACAGGGGAAGGCTCACCCCTCCACTTT	CASSVTGEGSPLHF
NA	TRBV5-1	TRBJ1-2	NA	TGCGCCAGCAGCTTGGTCGGGCAGGGGTATCGCTATGGCTACACCTTC	CASSLVGQGYRYGYTF
NA	TRBV6-1	TRBJ1-5	NA	TGTGCCAGCAGTGGGGGGGGGCTCTCTTGGCCCCAGCATTTT	CASSGGGLSWPQHF
NA	TRBV5-1	TRBJ2-3	NA	TGCGCCAGCAGCCCGGAACGGGGGGCCCCAGATACGCAGTATTTT	CASSPERGAPDTQYF
NA	TRBV6-5	TRBJ2-5	NA	TGTGCCAGCAGTTACGAAGCAGCCCAAGAGACCCAGTACTTC	CASSYEAAQETQYF
NA	TRBV5-1	TRBJ1-1	NA	TGCGCCAGCAGCTTCGACAGGAACACTGAAGCTTTCTTT	CASSFDRNTEAFF
NA	TRBV10-3	TRBJ1-2	NA	TGTGCCATCAGTGTGTCACAGGAGTATGGCTACACCTTC	CAISVSQEYGYTF
NA	TRBV28	TRBJ2-2	NA	TGTGCCAGCAGCATACAGGGTGGAGACACCGGGGAGCTGTTTTTT	CASSIQGGDTGELFF
NA	TRBV4-1	TRBJ2-1	TRBD2	TGCGCCAGCAGCCAAATCAAGGGGAGGGCCTACAATGAGCAGTTCTTC	CASSQIKGRAYNEQFF
once	TRBV9	TRBJ2-4	NA	TGTGCCAGCAGCGAGACAGGGAGGGTGGTAGGGGACATTCAGTACTTC	CASSETGRVVGDIQYF
NA	TRBV7-8	TRBJ1-1	NA	TGTGCCAGCAGCCCGCGGACCGAACCGGAAGCTTTCTTT	CASSPRTEPEAFF
NA	TRBV29-1	TRBJ1-1	NA	TGCAGCGTTCGGGGGCGGGGGAACACTGAAGCTTTCTTT	CSVRGRGNTEAFF
NA	TRBV6-1	TRBJ2-1	NA	TGTGCCAGCAGTGAATCGGGTTACTCCTACAATGAGCAGTTCTTC	CASSESGYSYNEQFF
NA	TRBV10-2	TRBJ2-5	NA	TGCGCCAGCAGTGAGGGGGGGCCCGGGTTGGCCCAGTACTTC	CASSEGGPGLAQYF
NA	TRBV6-1	TRBJ1-4	NA	TGTGCCAGCAGTCGGGGTGGGCGGGAAAAACTGTTTTTT	CASSRGGREKLFF
NA	TRBV6-5	TRBJ2-7	TRBD2	TGTGCCAGCAGTTACTCCGGCGGGACTAGCAGATACGAGCAGTACTTC	CASSYSGGTSRYEQYF
once	TRBV4-1	TRBJ2-7	NA	TGCGCCAGCAGCCAAACAGGGACGGGATACGAGCAGTACTTC	CASSQTGTGYEQYF
few	TRBV28	TRBJ2-5	TRBD1	TGTGCCAGCAGTCCCGGGACAGGGGGCCTAGGGGAGACCCAGTACTTC	CASSPGTGGLGETQYF
once	TRBV2	TRBJ1-3	NA	TGTGCCAGCAGTTCCCGAGAGGGGCCTTTTTCTGGCCTACATTTT	CASSSREGPFSGLHF
NA	TRBV5-1	TRBJ2-7	NA	TGCGCCAGCAGCTTAGAACAAGCCTACGAGCAGTACTTC	CASSLEQAYEQYF
NA	TRBV6-4	TRBJ2-1	NA	TGTGCCAGCAGTGACTCGGGTTTAGCTTACAATGAGCAGTTCTTC	CASSDSGLAYNEQFF
NA	TRBV6-1	TRBJ1-5	NA	TGTGCCAGCAGTGACCGGGGGACGAGCAATCAGCCCCAGCATTTT	CASSDRGTSNQPQHF
NA	TRBV5-4	TRBJ2-7	TRBD2	TGTGCCAGCAGTCTTAGGACTAGCAGCTTAAACGAGCAGTACTTC	CASSLRTSSLNEQYF
NA	TRBV28	TRBJ2-7	TRBD2	TGTGCCAGCAGCTTAGCGGGGGGGAGCTCCTACGAGCAGTACTTC	CASSLAGGSSYEQYF
NA	TRBV27	TRBJ2-2	NA	TGTGCCAGCAGTTTAGGTGTTGTCGGAGAGCTGTTTTTT	CASSLGVVGELFF
NA	TRBV2	TRBJ1-5	NA	TGTGCCAGCAGTGCGAGGGCCCCAGATCAGCCCCAGCATTTT	CASSARAPDQPQHF